The sequence of this T cell receptor (beta chain) was determined in a study of T cells in Graves' hyperthyroidism and ophthalmopathy. Study results and limitations: The model foresaw ophthalmopathy a median around 6 months prior to onset. Most thyroid clonotypes with frequency above 0.001 were detected in blood.

This clonotype was recorded many times. Its antigen is unknown. Researchers took RNA transcripts and amplified the TCR beta CDR3 regions from them. When the TCR CDR3 underwent first-round RT-PCR, the HTBI primer set was used. TCRdb independently ran MiXCR on the multiplex PCR reads; one entry per CDR3 protein. The sample includes 450,000 to 500,000 distinct CDR3 sequences, around a fifth of them seen just once. CDR3 length equals 13 residues. Germline lookup yields CDR1 DFQATT and CDR2 SNEGSKA (reference sequence). Patients having uncontrolled infection, another autoimmune disease, pregnancy or lactation were not included.

The TCR comes from a woman in her 70s with Graves' ophthalmopathy. This chain uses TRBV20-1 with TRBJ1-6; 7 bases line up with TRBD1. What was sequenced was blood. The CDR3 bases are TGCGCCCCCCGACAGGGCGATAATTCACCCCTCCACTTT. Translated: CAPRQGDNSPLHF.